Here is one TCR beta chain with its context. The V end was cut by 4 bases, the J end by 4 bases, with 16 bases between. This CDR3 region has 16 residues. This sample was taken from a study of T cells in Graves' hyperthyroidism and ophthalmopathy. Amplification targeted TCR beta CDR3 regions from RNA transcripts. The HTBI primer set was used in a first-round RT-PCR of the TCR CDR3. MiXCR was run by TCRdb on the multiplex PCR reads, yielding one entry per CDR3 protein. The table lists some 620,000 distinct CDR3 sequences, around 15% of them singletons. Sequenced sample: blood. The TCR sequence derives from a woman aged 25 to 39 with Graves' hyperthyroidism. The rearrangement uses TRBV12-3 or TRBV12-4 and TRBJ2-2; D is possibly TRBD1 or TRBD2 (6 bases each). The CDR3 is CASSYGPGASTGELFF. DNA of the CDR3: TGTGCCAGCAGTTACGGCCCGGGGGCGAGCACCGGGGAGCTGTTTTTT.